Below, 21 T cell receptor beta chains from the same sample are listed, as sequenced in a study of shared clonotypes between healthy human individuals. The data were produced by immunoSEQ multiplex PCR, yet TCRdb's version contains in-frame clones alone and is incomplete. Here the sample spans around 1.1 million clones, about 72% being singletons. The sequenced material came from memory CD4+ T cells from PBMCs. The subset was: CD45RA-negative fraction. The receptors come from a man aged 18 to 30 in good health. Some clones in this sample may be carry-over from other donors' samples.

The gene calls are TRBV22-1 and TRBJ2-6. TRBV22-1 is a recognized pseudogene. The CDR3 runs 17 residues. This CDR3 reads CPGRRMCEQSRANVLTF. In nucleotides, the CDR3 is TGTCCTGGGAGACGTATGTGCGAACAAAGTCGGGCCAACGTCCTGACTTTC.

The gene calls are TRBV27 and TRBJ2-2; D is perhaps TRBD1 or TRBD2 (5 bases each). The CDR3 is 13 residues long. Trimming took 4 bases from V and 5 from J, leaving 8 bases between them. Germline CDR1 and CDR2: MNHEY and SMNVEV (reference sequence). CDR3 loop: CASSSRGTGELFF. The CDR3 region has the DNA TGTGCCAGCAGTTCGAGGGGAACCGGGGAGCTGTTTTTT.

The chain is built from TRBV5-1 and TRBJ1-2; TRBD1 aligns across 10 bases. Germline CDR1 and CDR2: SGHRS and YFSETQ. This CDR3 spans 14 amino acids. Trimming removed 4 bases from V and 8 bases from J; junction bases left unmatched: 8. The CDR3 bases are TGCGCCAGCAGCAGAGGGGACAGGGGAGAGGGCTACACCTTC. This sequence encodes CASSRGDRGEGYTF.

This chain connects TRBV9 to TRBJ1-1; possible D gene TRBD1, 5 bases. Germline CDR1 and CDR2: SGDLS and YYNGEE. CDR3 length equals 15 residues. Trimming shortened V by 2 bases and J by 3 bases, and 14 bases separated the two germline ends. Written as DNA, the CDR3 is TGTGCCAGCAGCGTCAATCCGGGGACCCACACTGAAGCTTTCTTT. Its protein is CASSVNPGTHTEAFF. Full variable domain (missing parts from reference TRBV9 and TRBJ1-1): DSGVTQTPKHLITATGQRVTLRCSPRSGDLSVYWYQQSLDQGLQFLIQYYNGEERAKGNILERFSAQQFPDLHSELNLSSLELGDSALYFCASSVNPGTHTEAFFGQGTRLTVV.

The J gene is TRBJ1-1, the V gene TRBV7-9, with no clear D. The CDR3 is made up of 13 amino acids. Germline V lookup: CDR1 SEHNR, CDR2 FQNEAQ (reference sequence). The V end was cut by 5 bases, the J end by 5 bases, with 12 bases between. The DNA for the CDR3 is TGTGCCAGCAGCGACACGACGGGTACTGAAGCTTTCTTT. Translating gives CASSDTTGTEAFF.

V usage is TRBV10-2 and J usage is TRBJ2-7; TRBD2 might be the D (6 bases). The germline V and J ends were trimmed by 6 bases and 0 bases, with 12 bases remaining between them. Germline assignment: CDR1 WSHSY and CDR2 SAAADI. The length of the CDR3 is 14 residues. In DNA, the CDR3 is TGCGCCAGCAGAGGAGGGCTCCTCTCCTACGAGCAGTACTTC. Its translation: CASRGGLLSYEQYF.

The V call is TRBV6-6, the J call TRBJ2-7, with 11 bases lining up with TRBD2. The ends lost 8 bases at V and 5 bases at J; junction bases unmatched: 8. This CDR3 comprises 14 residues. Looked up from germline, CDR1 is MNHNY and CDR2 is SVGAGI (reference sequence). The DNA for the CDR3 is TGTGCCAGCGGTAGCGGGAGGGAATCCCACGAGCAGTACTTC. This codes for CASGSGRESHEQYF.

Regarding this clone: Additional DNA sequences in this sample encode the identical CDR3. This chain joins TRBV5-1 and TRBJ2-3, with D perhaps TRBD1 (5 bases). V gave up 4 bases and J gave up 4 bases, with 10 bases separating them. CDR1 and CDR2 (germline): SGHRS, YFSETQ. This CDR3 is built from 13 residues. The CDR3 DNA follows: TGCGCCAGCAGCCTCGACAGAGCAGATACGCAGTATTTT. It is translated as CASSLDRADTQYF.

As for this clone: This sample includes further DNA sequences coding for the same CDR3. The chain couples TRBV7-2 to TRBJ2-7; 8 bases line up with TRBD1. The trim removed 2 bases at V and 5 bases at J, leaving 5 bases unmatched. CDR1 SGHTA and CDR2 FQGNSA come from the germline V gene. The CDR3 sequence is 14 residues long. CDR3 DNA sequence: TGTGCCAGCAGCTTAACGACAGGGGCCCACGAGCAGTACTTC. It is translated as CASSLTTGAHEQYF.

For this clone: The identical CDR3 is also encoded by other nucleotide sequences in the sample. The chain joins TRBV2 to TRBJ2-7; D gene unclear. Germline assignment: CDR1 SNHLY and CDR2 FYNNEI. The CDR3 is 12 residues long. V dropped 6 bases and J dropped 1 base, with 7 bases sitting between them. The CDR3 DNA sequence: TGTGCCAGCAGGGGCTCGTCCTACGAGCAGTACTTC. It yields the protein CASRGSSYEQYF.

The V and J genes are TRBV29-1 and TRBJ1-1; D gene uncertain. There are 12 residues in the CDR3. V was shortened by 4 bases and J by 0 bases, with 6 bases between the two germline ends. Germline V gene lookup returns CDR1 SQVTM and CDR2 ANQGSEA. The CDR3 nucleotides are TGCAGCGTTGGACTGATGAACACTGAAGCTTTCTTT. Translated, it gives CSVGLMNTEAFF.

This clone was observed a single time. This chain uses TRBV6-5 with TRBJ1-2; D is ambiguous. The germline V gene encodes CDR1 MNHEY and CDR2 SVGAGI. This CDR3 region has 15 residues. With 2 bases removed from V and 4 bases from J, the gap between germline ends came to 14 bases. CDR3 sequence: CASSYTRALGYGYTF. DNA for the CDR3: TGTGCCAGCAGTTACACTCGGGCCCTGGGCTATGGCTACACCTTC.

The chain recombines TRBV6-1 with TRBJ2-7; 7 bases map to TRBD2. Germline V CDR1 and CDR2: MNHNS, SASEGT. The CDR3 is made up of 14 amino acids. The ends lost 6 bases at V and 3 bases at J; junction bases unmatched: 8. The CDR3 is CASRPPGEGYEQYF. The DNA of the CDR3 is TGTGCCAGCAGGCCCCCGGGGGAGGGCTACGAGCAGTACTTC.

This clone was seen only once. V gene TRBV4-1 combines with J gene TRBJ2-3, with D uncertain. V was trimmed by 2 bases and J by 4 bases, leaving 16 bases between them. The germline V gene encodes CDR1 MGHRA and CDR2 YSYEKL. There are 16 residues in the CDR3. CDR3 in amino acids: CASSQQPDPQPDTQYF. Here the CDR3 DNA reads TGCGCCAGCAGCCAACAACCCGACCCCCAACCAGATACGCAGTATTTT.

This clone was seen a single time. The chain employs TRBV7-9 and TRBJ2-7, with D perhaps matching TRBD1 (6 bases). The CDR3 has 14 amino acids. V was shortened by 6 bases and J by 2 bases, with 14 bases between the two germline ends. In germline, CDR1 is SEHNR, CDR2 FQNEAQ (reference sequence). The CDR3 loop is CASSIAQGPYEQYF. For the CDR3, the DNA is TGTGCCAGCAGTATAGCACAGGGCCCCTACGAGCAGTACTTC. Drawing the rest from reference TRBV7-9 and TRBJ2-7, the complete variable domain is DTGVSQNPRHKITKRGQNVTFRCDPISEHNRLYWYRQTLGQGPEFLTYFQNEAQLEKSRLLSDRFSAERPKGSFSTLEIQRTEQGDSAMYLCASSIAQGPYEQYFGPGTRLTVT.

This sequence joins TRBV5-1 and TRBJ1-2, with D maybe TRBD1 (5 bases). The CDR3 sequence is 15 residues long. Germline CDR1 and CDR2: SGHRS and YFSETQ. V was clipped by 3 bases and J by 7 bases, with 19 bases between them. The CDR3 reads CASSSGTLTPGGYTF. CDR3 DNA sequence: TGCGCCAGCAGCTCGGGGACGCTTACCCCGGGTGGCTACACCTTC. Drawing the rest from reference TRBV5-1 and TRBJ1-2, the complete variable domain is KAGVTQTPRYLIKTRGQQVTLSCSPISGHRSVSWYQQTPGQGLQFLFEYFSETQRNKGNFPGRFSGRQFSNSRSEMNVSTLELGDSALYLCASSSGTLTPGGYTFGSGTRLTVV.

This clone was found many times. The genes are TRBV6-5 and TRBJ1-1, with D maybe TRBD1 (6 bases). The CDR3 loop spans 12 amino acids. The germline V gene has CDR1 MNHEY and CDR2 SVGAGI. The germline V and J ends were trimmed by 4 bases and 12 bases, with 15 bases remaining between them. The CDR3 protein is CASSFNGGTTFF. The CDR3 region has the DNA TGTGCCAGCAGTTTTAACGGGGGGACAACTTTCTTT.

The chain combines TRBV6-1 with TRBJ2-1, with 10 nucleotides matching TRBD2. V shed 4 bases, J shed 3 bases, and the junction held 6 bases outside the gene matches. CDR1 is MNHNS, CDR2 SASEGT, per germline. There are 16 residues in the CDR3. CDR3: CASSGTGTSVYNEQFF. CDR3 sequence (DNA): TGTGCCAGCAGTGGAACCGGGACTAGCGTCTACAATGAGCAGTTCTTC.

Comment on this clone: Different DNA sequences within this sample yield the same CDR3. The rearrangement links TRBV30 to TRBJ1-1; D is possibly TRBD1 (6 bases). The germline V and J ends were trimmed by 4 bases and 0 bases, with 12 bases remaining between them. Looked up from germline, CDR1 is GTSNPN and CDR2 is SVGIG (reference sequence). The CDR3 spans 14 residues. This CDR3 is CAWNPGQMNTEAFF. The CDR3 DNA is TGTGCCTGGAATCCGGGACAAATGAACACTGAAGCTTTCTTT.

The V call is TRBV4-1, the J call TRBJ2-5; TRBD2 aligns across 11 bases. The germline V gene encodes CDR1 MGHRA and CDR2 YSYEKL. This CDR3 is 16 amino acids long. V lost 4 bases to trimming and J lost 5 bases; unmatched junction nucleotides: 9. As DNA, the CDR3 is TGCGCCAGCAGCCTCGGGCTTAGCGGGAGGGTGGAGACCCAGTACTTC. Protein sequence: CASSLGLSGRVETQYF.

A remark on this clone: A much larger clone lies one base from this, so it may be a read error. This chain links TRBV30 with TRBJ1-2, with D perhaps TRBD1 (5 bases). The CDR3 runs to 12 residues. V dropped 7 bases and J dropped 4 bases, with 13 bases sitting between them. The germline V gene has CDR1 GTSNPN and CDR2 SVGIG (reference sequence). The CDR3 sequence: CAFARDPYGYTF. The CDR3 nucleotides are TGTGCCTTTGCCCGGGACCCCTATGGCTACACCTTC.